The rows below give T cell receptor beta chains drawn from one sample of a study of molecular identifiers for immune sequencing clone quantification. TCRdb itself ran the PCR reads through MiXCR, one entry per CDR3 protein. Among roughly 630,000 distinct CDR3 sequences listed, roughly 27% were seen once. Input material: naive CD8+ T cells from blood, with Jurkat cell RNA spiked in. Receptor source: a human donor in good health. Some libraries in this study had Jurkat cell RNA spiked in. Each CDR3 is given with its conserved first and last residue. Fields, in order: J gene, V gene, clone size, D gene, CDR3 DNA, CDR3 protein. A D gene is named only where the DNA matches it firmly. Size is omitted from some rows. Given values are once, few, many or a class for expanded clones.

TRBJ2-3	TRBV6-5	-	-	TGTGCCAGCAGTTACCAGCCGGAAACAGATACGCAGTGTTTT	CASSYQPETDTQCF
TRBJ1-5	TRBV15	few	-	TGTGCCACCAGCAGAGACAGGGGCCCGGAGGCCCAGCATTTT	CATSRDRGPEAQHF
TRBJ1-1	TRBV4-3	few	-	TGCGCCAGCAGCCCAACAGGGATCACTGAAGCTTTCTTT	CASSPTGITEAFF
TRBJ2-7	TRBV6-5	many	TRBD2	TGTGCCAGCAGTTCGACTAGCGGGGGAGGGTACGAGCAGTACTTC	CASSSTSGGGYEQYF
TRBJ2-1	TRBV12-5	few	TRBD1	TGTGCTAGTGGTCCAATCCCTAGGACAGGGGATTGCGAGCAGTTCTTC	CASGPIPRTGDCEQFF
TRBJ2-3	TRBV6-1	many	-	TGTGCCAGCAGTGACACAGTTACGCAGTATTTT	CASSDTVTQYF
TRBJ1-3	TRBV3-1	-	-	TGTGCCAGCAGCCAAGGTCCCTCTGGAAACACCATATATTTT	CASSQGPSGNTIYF
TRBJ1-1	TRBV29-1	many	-	TGCAGCGCGCGGGGGGGGTCGAATCCTGAAGCTTTCTTT	CSARGGSNPEAFF
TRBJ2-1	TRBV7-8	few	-	TGTGCCAGCAGCTTAGACGGCAGGGGCCTCTACAATGAGCAGTTCTTC	CASSLDGRGLYNEQFF
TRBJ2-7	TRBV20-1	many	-	TGCAGTGCTACCGTAGCGGAAACCGGTTTGTGGGAGCAGTACTTC	CSATVAETGLWEQYF
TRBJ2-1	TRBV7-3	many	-	TGTGCCAGCAGCCTCACAAGTTTGGGGTACAATGAGCAGTTCTTC	CASSLTSLGYNEQFF
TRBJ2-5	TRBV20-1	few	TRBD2	TGCAGTGCTAGACGGTCCCCTTTGACTGTTATCGGGGGGAACGGGGAGACCCAGTACTTC	CSARRSPLTVIGGNGETQYF
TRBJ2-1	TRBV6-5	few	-	TGTGCCAGCAGTTACTCCGGGACACAGTACAATGAGCAGTTCTTC	CASSYSGTQYNEQFF
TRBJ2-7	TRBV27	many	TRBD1	TGTGCCAGCAGTATGGGACAGGGGGGCTACGAGCAGTACTTC	CASSMGQGGYEQYF
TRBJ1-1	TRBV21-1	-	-	TGTGCCAGCGCCGAAGCATGGACTGAAGCTTTCTTT	CASAEAWTEAFF
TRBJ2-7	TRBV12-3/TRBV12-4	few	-	TGTGCCAGCAGCCAGTATCCCCTTGTGGAGGGGATAAAAAAATACTCCTACGAGCAGTACTTC	CASSQYPLVEGIKKYSYEQYF
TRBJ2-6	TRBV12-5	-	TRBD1	TGTGCTAGGGACCCCGGGACAGGGCTGGTCTCTGGGGCCAACGTCCTGACTTTC	CARDPGTGLVSGANVLTF
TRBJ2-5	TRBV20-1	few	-	TGCAGTGCTAGGGAAACCGGGACATCACAAGAGACCCAGTACTTC	CSARETGTSQETQYF
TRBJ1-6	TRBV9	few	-	TGTGCCAGCAGCGTAGCAGGGGCGGACCCGGATTCACCCCTCCACTTT	CASSVAGADPDSPLHF
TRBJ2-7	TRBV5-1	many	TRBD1	TGCGCCAGCAGCTTGGACCCTCCGGGACAGCTCAGCTACGAGCAGTACTTC	CASSLDPPGQLSYEQYF
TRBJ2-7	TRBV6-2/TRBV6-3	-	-	TGTGCCAGCAGTTACACACCCGGGACCCTAAGCCCCTACGAGCAGTACTTC	CASSYTPGTLSPYEQYF
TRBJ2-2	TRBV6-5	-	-	TGTGCCAGCAGTTACGACAGCGTCACCGGGGAGCTGTTTTTT	CASSYDSVTGELFF
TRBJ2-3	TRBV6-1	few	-	TGTGCCATCTTACCCCTAGCGGAGGGGGTAGATACGCAGTATTTT	CAILPLAEGVDTQYF
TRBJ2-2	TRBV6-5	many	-	TGTGCCAGCAGTTACGCCGCGGGCGGGGAGCTGTTTTTT	CASSYAAGGELFF
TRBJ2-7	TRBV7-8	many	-	TGCGCCAGCTCCCTGGCGGGCAGGGGCTACGAGCAGTACTTC	CASSLAGRGYEQYF
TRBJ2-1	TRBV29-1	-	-	TGCAGCGTATTAGGGGGGCAGGTAAGCTCCTACAATGAGCAGTTCTTC	CSVLGGQVSSYNEQFF
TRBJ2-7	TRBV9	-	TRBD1	TGTGCCAGCAGCTTGACAGGGGCCCGGACCTACGAGCAGTACTTC	CASSLTGARTYEQYF
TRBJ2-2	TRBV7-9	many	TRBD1	TGTGCCAGCAGGACCTCCGGGACAGGGGTCACCGGGGAGCTGTTTTTT	CASRTSGTGVTGELFF
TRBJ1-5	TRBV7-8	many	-	TGTGCCAGCAGCTTAGTGCCGCGAGCCAACAGAGTGGGTCGTCAGCCCCAGCATTTT	CASSLVPRANRVGRQPQHF
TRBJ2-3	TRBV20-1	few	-	TGCAGTGCCCGAGGGGGTACGCAGTATTTT	CSARGGTQYF
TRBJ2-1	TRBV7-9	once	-	TGTGCCCTGGTATTTACTTACAATGAGCAGTTCTTC	CALVFTYNEQFF
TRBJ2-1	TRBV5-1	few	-	TGCGCCAGCAGCCCCGACCTAGTGGGAGGAACTTACAATGAGCAGTTCTTC	CASSPDLVGGTYNEQFF
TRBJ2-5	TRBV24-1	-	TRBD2	TGTGCCACCAGTGATTTGGTTGAAGCCGGGGGGCAAGAGACCCAGTACTTC	CATSDLVEAGGQETQYF
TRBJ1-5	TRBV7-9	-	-	TGTGCCAGCAGCGGAAGACAGAGGGAATGGGATCAGCCCCAGCATTTT	CASSGRQREWDQPQHF
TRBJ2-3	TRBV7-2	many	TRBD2	TGTGCCAGCAGCTTACTAGCGGGAGTGGCGACAGATACGCAGTATTTT	CASSLLAGVATDTQYF
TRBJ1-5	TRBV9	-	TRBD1	TGTGCCAGCAGCGAGGGGGACAGTTTCTATAGCAATCAGCCCCAGCATTTT	CASSEGDSFYSNQPQHF
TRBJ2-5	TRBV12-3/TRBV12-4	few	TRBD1	TGTGCCAGCAGGCCAGGGGGCCAAGAGACCCAGTACTTC	CASRPGGQETQYF
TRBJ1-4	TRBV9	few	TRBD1	TGTGCCAGCAGCGCAGGGACAGTTGTTGGTGAAAAACTGTTTTTT	CASSAGTVVGEKLFF
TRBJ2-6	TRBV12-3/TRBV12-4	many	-	TGTGCCAGCAGTTACCGGGCCCCCTCTGGGGCCAACGTCCTGACTTTC	CASSYRAPSGANVLTF
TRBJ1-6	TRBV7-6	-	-	TGTGCCAGCAGCTCTAGGGTGGGGGGCTATAATTCACCCCTCCACTTT	CASSSRVGGYNSPLHF
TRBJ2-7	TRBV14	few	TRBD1	TGTGCCAGCAGAAGGGACAGCGAAAGCGAGCAGTACTTC	CASRRDSESEQYF
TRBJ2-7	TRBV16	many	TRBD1	TGTGCCAGCAGCCAAACCGGGACAGGGGGGAGAGAGCAGTACTTC	CASSQTGTGGREQYF
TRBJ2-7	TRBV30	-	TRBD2	TGTGCCTGGAGCGAAGGACTAGCGGGGTACTCCTACGAGCAGTACTTC	CAWSEGLAGYSYEQYF
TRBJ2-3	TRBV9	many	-	TGTGCCAGCAGCGTAGGGCTAGCTCCAGATACGCAGTATTTT	CASSVGLAPDTQYF
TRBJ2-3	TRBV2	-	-	TGTGCCAGCAGTGCGGGGTTCAGGTCTCTCACTGGCACAGATACGCGGTATTTT	CASSAGFRSLTGTDTRYF
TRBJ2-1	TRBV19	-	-	TGTGCCAGTAGTATAGGCTCCGGGGAAAGGTACTACAATGAGCAGTTCTTC	CASSIGSGERYYNEQFF
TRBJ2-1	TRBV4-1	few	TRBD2	TGCGCCAGCAGCCAAGGACTAGCGGGAATATACAATGAGCAGTTCTTC	CASSQGLAGIYNEQFF
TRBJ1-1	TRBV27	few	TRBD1	TGTGCCAGCAGTTTAGGGACAGGAGGGTACGCTTTCTTT	CASSLGTGGYAFF
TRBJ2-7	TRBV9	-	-	TGTGCCAGCAGCGTAGCGGCCAACCCTTACGAGCAGTACTTC	CASSVAANPYEQYF
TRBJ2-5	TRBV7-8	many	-	TGTGCCAGCAGCTCCCGAATCCTGGAGTCGGGGACCCAGTACTTC	CASSSRILESGTQYF
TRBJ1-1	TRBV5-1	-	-	TGCGCCAGCCGCTTGGTTCGCAGGGAGCTTGAAGCTTTCTTT	CASRLVRRELEAFF
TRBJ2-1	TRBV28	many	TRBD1	TGTGCCAGCAGTTGGAGGACAGGATCTTACTACAATGAGCAGTTCTTC	CASSWRTGSYYNEQFF
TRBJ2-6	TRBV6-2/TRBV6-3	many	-	TGTGCCAGCAGTTACCTTAGCTCTGGGGCCAACGTCCTGACTTTC	CASSYLSSGANVLTF
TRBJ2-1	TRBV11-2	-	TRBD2	TGTGCCAGCAGCTTAGTCCAGCGGGGGGGCAATGAGCAGATCTTC	CASSLVQRGGNEQIF
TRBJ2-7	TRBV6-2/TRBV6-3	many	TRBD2	TGTGCCAGCACCTCCAGCGGGGGTGACACCTACGAGCAGTACTTC	CASTSSGGDTYEQYF
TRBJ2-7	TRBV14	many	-	TGTGCCAGCAGCCTGCAGGGTACCTCCGAGCAGTACTTC	CASSLQGTSEQYF
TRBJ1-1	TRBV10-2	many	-	TGCGCCAGCAGTGAGTCGGGCCGAGGGAACACTGAAGCTTTCTTT	CASSESGRGNTEAFF
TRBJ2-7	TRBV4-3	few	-	TGCGCCAGCAGCCAAGATCGTTATGTCTACGAGCAGTACTTC	CASSQDRYVYEQYF
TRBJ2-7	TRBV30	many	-	TGTGCCTGGAGTGTAGCAGGCTACGAGCAGTACTTC	CAWSVAGYEQYF